Listed here is a single TCR beta chain. The CDR3 totals 15 residues. The V end lost 3 bases, the J end lost 0 bases, and 12 bases lay between the germline ends. Germline assignment: CDR1 SGHRS and CDR2 YFSETQ. This was a deep-level run. Genomic DNA (from each subset) was split evenly across several immunoSEQ plates. Sequenced by immunoSEQ multiplex PCR; TCRdb stores in-frame clones only, minus some. The sample consists of 110,000 or so clones, around 66% of them appearing once. This sample stems from a study of shared clonotypes between healthy human individuals. Study details: A few men and two women, aged 18 to 49, were donors. There were three CD4 naive, three CD4 memory, two CD8 naive and one CD8 memory plates per donor.

The receptor's source is a woman in her twenties or thirties in good health. The chain combines TRBV5-1 with TRBJ1-1; a possible D gene is TRBD1 (5 bases). The sequencing sample was made of memory CD8+ T cells sorted from blood. Subset indicated: CD45RO+ cells pooled with CCR7-negative TemRA cells. The CDR3 DNA follows: TGCGCCAGCAGCTCTCGGGGGGATATGAACACTGAAGCTTTCTTT. This encodes CASSSRGDMNTEAFF.